These 13 T cell receptor beta chains originate from one sample sequenced in a study of T cell responses to AZD1222 COVID-19 vaccine. Clones were sequenced by immunoSEQ multiplex PCR, and TCRdb holds only the in-frame ones, with some missing. The table records around 170,000 clones, about nine tenths of them present only once. The material was peripheral blood, obtained on day 0 of AZD1222 vaccination. Every receptor here comes from an adult in good health.

V and J are TRBV29-1 and TRBJ1-1; 9 bases fit TRBD1. This CDR3 has 14 amino acids. Germline V gene data show CDR1 as SQVTM and CDR2 as ANQGSEA. V dropped 6 bases and J dropped 0; count of bases not matched to a gene: 5. CDR3 DNA: TGCAGCGTCCTGGACAGGGGTATGAACACTGAAGCTTTCTTT. It codes for CSVLDRGMNTEAFF. The variable domain in full, with the rest retrieved from reference TRBV29-1 and TRBJ1-1, is SAVISQKPSRDICQRGTSLTIQCQVDSQVTMMFWYRQQPGQSLTLIATANQGSEATYESGFVIDKFPISRPNLTFSTLTVSNMSPEDSSIYLCSVLDRGMNTEAFFGQGTRLTVV.

This clone was seen a single time. This chain joins TRBV11-3 and TRBJ2-7; 15 bases are a match to TRBD2. The germline CDR1 and CDR2 sequences are SGHNT and YENEEA. The CDR3 runs 16 residues. Unmatched junction bases numbered 8, after V lost 5 bases and J lost 6 bases. DNA for the CDR3: TGTGCCAGCAGCCTTCGGACTAGCGGGGGGGTACGCGAGCAGTACTTC. Protein product: CASSLRTSGGVREQYF.

This chain uses TRBV28 with TRBJ2-1, with a tentative D call TRBD2 (7 bases). V gave up 8 bases and J gave up 4 bases, with 18 bases separating them. Germline V gene lookup returns CDR1 MDHEN and CDR2 SYDVKM. The CDR3 is made up of 15 amino acids. The CDR3 DNA follows: TGTGCCAGCGGGTCTGGGCGGGGGCTTTACAATGAGCAGTTCTTC. This translates into CASGSGRGLYNEQFF.

The J gene is TRBJ2-5, the V gene TRBV5-1; 11 bases match TRBD1. With 3 bases clipped from V and 1 base from J, the junction kept 5 bases outside the gene matches. The CDR3 runs 16 residues. CDR1 and CDR2 from the germline V gene are SGHRS and YFSETQ. The CDR3 nucleotides read TGCGCCAGCAGCTCCAGGACAGGGGGCTTCCAAGAGACCCAGTACTTC. Residues: CASSSRTGGFQETQYF.

This sequence joins TRBV11-2 and TRBJ1-3; no clear D. This CDR3 has 16 residues. Trimming shortened V by 1 base and J by 0 bases, and 10 bases separated the two germline ends. Germline-derived CDR1 and CDR2 are SGHAT and FQNNGV. The CDR3: CASSLGGSHSGNTIYF. CDR3 coding DNA: TGTGCCAGCAGCTTAGGCGGCAGCCACTCTGGAAACACCATATATTTT.

In its sample, this clone was seen once. The chain couples TRBV15 to TRBJ2-1; 8 bases align to TRBD1. The CDR3 loop spans 16 amino acids. After removal of 3 bases from V and 3 bases from J, the junction contained 7 bases not matched to a gene. Germline V gives CDR1 LNHNV, CDR2 YYDKDF (reference sequence). Here the CDR3 DNA reads TGTGCCACCAGCAGGCTCTCACAGGGGGTCTACAATGAGCAGTTCTTC. Its protein is CATSRLSQGVYNEQFF. Full variable domain (rest looked up from reference TRBV15 and TRBJ2-1): DAMVIQNPRYQVTQFGKPVTLSCSQTLNHNVMYWYQQKSSQAPKLLFHYYDKDFNNEADTPDNFQSRRPNTSFCFLDIRSPGLGDTAMYLCATSRLSQGVYNEQFFGPGTRLTVL.

The rearrangement joins TRBV7-2 to TRBJ1-1; D possibly corresponds to TRBD1 (5 bases). The CDR3 consists of 15 residues. Germline CDR1 is SGHTA and CDR2 is FQGNSA. Trimming pared 6 bases from V and 3 bases from J, leaving 17 bases between. CDR3 DNA sequence: TGTGCCAGCAGGCTTCTCGGGGCGGTCGACACTGAAGCTTTCTTT. Its protein is CASRLLGAVDTEAFF.

This clone was detected once. This sequence joins TRBV12-3 or TRBV12-4 and TRBJ1-2, with a possible D match to TRBD1 (5 bases). V was clipped by 4 bases and J by 5 bases, with 8 bases between them. The CDR3 runs to 12 residues. CDR3 residues: CASSSRTYGYTF. CDR3 nucleotide sequence: TGTGCCAGCAGTTCACGGACATATGGCTACACCTTC.

This chain joins TRBV11-3 and TRBJ2-1; maybe TRBD2 (6 bases). The CDR3 length is 19 residues. Trimming removed 2 bases at V and 0 bases at J, with 20 bases between. Germline CDR1 SGHNT, CDR2 YENEEA. CDR3 bases: TGTGCCAGCAGCTTAAATCACGAGGCGGGGCCCTACTCCTACAATGAGCAGTTCTTC. Its protein is CASSLNHEAGPYSYNEQFF.

This clone was recorded only once. The chain recombines TRBV6-4 with TRBJ2-1; 12 positions match TRBD2. The V gene end was trimmed by 0 bases and the J gene end by 10 bases; junction bases not matched to a gene: 7. The CDR3 sequence is 16 residues long. The germline V gene encodes CDR1 MRHNA and CDR2 SNTAGT. As DNA, the CDR3 is TGTGCCAGCAGTGACTCGAGGGCTAGCGGGGGGGACGAGCAGTTCTTC. Amino acids: CASSDSRASGGDEQFF.

This clone was counted once. V gene TRBV6-5 combines with J gene TRBJ1-5, with D perhaps TRBD1 (5 bases). The CDR3 has 15 residues. V was clipped by 2 bases and J by 4 bases, with 12 bases between them. Germline-derived CDR1 and CDR2 are MNHEY and SVGAGI. DNA for the CDR3: TGTGCCAGCAGTTACGGTCTGGGGGGTAATCAGCCCCAGCATTTT. This translates into CASSYGLGGNQPQHF.

This chain's CDR3 is CASSIVGDLNGQPQHF. The CDR3 nucleotides read TGTGCCAGTAGTATAGTAGGGGACTTGAACGGTCAGCCCCAGCATTTT. The chain links TRBV19 to TRBJ1-5; D may be TRBD1 (5 bases). Germline V gene lookup returns CDR1 LNHDA and CDR2 SQIVND (reference sequence). V was trimmed by 1 base and J by 6 bases, leaving 16 bases between them. The CDR3 covers 16 residues.

The chain joins TRBV27 to TRBJ1-2; perhaps TRBD1 as D (6 bases). CDR1 and CDR2 from the germline V gene are MNHEY and SMNVEV (reference sequence). V was cut by 4 bases and J by 3 bases, with 9 bases left in between. The CDR3 spans 13 residues. The DNA for the CDR3 is TGTGCCAGCAGTTGGGACAACCACTATGGCTACACCTTC. Its protein product is CASSWDNHYGYTF.